This TCR beta chain was captured by sequencing in a study of T-cell reconstitution after alpha-beta-depleted transplantation in children. The authors prepared the TCRbeta library with unique molecular identifiers. TCRdb re-analysed the PCR reads in MiXCR, keeping a single row per CDR3 protein. The sample holds more than 550,000 distinct CDR3 sequences, about 11% seen once. The CDR3 runs to 14 residues. Germline CDR1 is SGHRS and CDR2 is YFSETQ. V shed 4 bases and J shed 4 bases, with 12 bases lying between them. The sequencing here drew on PBMCs from the stem cell graft donor, taken from the stem cell graft. The V and J genes are TRBV5-1 and TRBJ1-3; no clear D. This TCR was recovered from a human donor who donated a stem cell graft to a child with acute myeloid leukemia. CDR3 sequence: CASSLQTGGNTIYF. Here the CDR3 DNA reads TGCGCCAGCAGCCTGCAGACTGGGGGAAACACCATATATTTT.